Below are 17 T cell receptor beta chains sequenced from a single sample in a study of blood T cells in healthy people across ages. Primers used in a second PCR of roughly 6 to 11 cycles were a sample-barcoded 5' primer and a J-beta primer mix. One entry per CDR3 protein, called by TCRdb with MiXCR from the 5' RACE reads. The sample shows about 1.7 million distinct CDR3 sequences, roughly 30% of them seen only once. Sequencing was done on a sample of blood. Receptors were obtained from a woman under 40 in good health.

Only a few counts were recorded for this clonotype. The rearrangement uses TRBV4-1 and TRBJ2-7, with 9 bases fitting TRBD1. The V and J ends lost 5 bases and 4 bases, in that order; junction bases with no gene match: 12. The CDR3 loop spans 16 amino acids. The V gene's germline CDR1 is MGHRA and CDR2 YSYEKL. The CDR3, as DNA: TGCGCCAGCAGCTATACCTTCTCGGGACAGGGTTACGAGCAGTACTTC. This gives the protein CASSYTFSGQGYEQYF.

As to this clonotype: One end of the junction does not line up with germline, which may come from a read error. CDR3: CSVVAGGGRSYDEQFF. The CDR3 region has the DNA TGCAGTGTAGTAGCGGGGGGGGGCCGCTCCTACGATGAGCAGTTCTTC. This sequence joins TRBV20-1 and TRBJ2-1, with 11 bases aligning to TRBD2. CDR3 length: 16 amino acids. Germline-derived CDR1 and CDR2 are DFQATT and SNEGSKA (reference sequence).

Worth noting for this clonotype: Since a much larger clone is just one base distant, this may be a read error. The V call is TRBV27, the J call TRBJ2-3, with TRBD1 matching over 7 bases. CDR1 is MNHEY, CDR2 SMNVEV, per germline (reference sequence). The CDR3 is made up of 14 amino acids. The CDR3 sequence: CASSLVGRTGTQYF. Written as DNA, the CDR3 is TGTGCCAGCAGTTTAGTTGGCCGGACAGGTACGCAGTATTTT.

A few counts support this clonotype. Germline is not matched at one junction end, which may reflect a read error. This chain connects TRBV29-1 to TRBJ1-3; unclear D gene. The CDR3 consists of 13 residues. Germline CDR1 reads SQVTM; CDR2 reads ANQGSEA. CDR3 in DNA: TGCAGCGTTGTGAAAGACTCTGGAAACACCAGATATTTT. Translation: CSVVKDSGNTRYF.

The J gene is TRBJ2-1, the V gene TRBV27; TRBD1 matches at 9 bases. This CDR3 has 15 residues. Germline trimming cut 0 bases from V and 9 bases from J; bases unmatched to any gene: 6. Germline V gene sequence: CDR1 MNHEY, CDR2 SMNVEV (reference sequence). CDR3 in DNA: TGTGCCAGCAGTTTATCGCGGACAGGGGAGGGTGAGCAGTTCTTC. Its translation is CASSLSRTGEGEQFF.

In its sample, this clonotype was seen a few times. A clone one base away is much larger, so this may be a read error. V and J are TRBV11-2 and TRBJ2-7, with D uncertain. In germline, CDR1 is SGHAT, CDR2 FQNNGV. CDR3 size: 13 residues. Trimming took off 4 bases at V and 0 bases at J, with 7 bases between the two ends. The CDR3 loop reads CASSSMASYEQYF. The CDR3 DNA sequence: TGTGCCAGCAGCTCCATGGCCTCCTACGAGCAGTACTTC.

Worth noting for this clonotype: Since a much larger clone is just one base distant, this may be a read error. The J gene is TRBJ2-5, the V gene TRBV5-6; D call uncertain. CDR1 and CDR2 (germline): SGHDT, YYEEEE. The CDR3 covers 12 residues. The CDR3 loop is CAGSNAMETQYF. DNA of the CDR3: TGTGCCGGCAGCAACGCCATGGAGACCCAGTACTTC.

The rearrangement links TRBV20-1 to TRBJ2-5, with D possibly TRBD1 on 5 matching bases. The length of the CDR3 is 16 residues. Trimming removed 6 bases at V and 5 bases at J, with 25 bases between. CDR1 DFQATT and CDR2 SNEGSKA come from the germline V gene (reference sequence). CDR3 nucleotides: TGCAGTGCCCAAACACCCGACCAGGGTCTTGGGGAGACCCAGTACTTC. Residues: CSAQTPDQGLGETQYF.

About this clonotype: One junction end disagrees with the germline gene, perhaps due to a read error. Written as DNA, the CDR3 is TGTGCCAGCTCACCACTTGTAAGCGGGAGTGGCTCCTACAATGAGCGGTTCTTC. The encoded protein is CASSPLVSGSGSYNERFF. The V and J genes are TRBV18 and TRBJ2-1; 8 bases agree with TRBD2. Germline CDR1 KGHSH, CDR2 LQKENI. This CDR3 region has 18 residues. Supplemented by reference TRBV18 and TRBJ2-1, the full variable domain reads NAGVMQNPRHLVRRRGQEARLRCSPMKGHSHVYWYRQLPEEGLKFMVYLQKENIIDESGMPKERFSAEFPKEGPSILRIQQVVRGDSAAYFCASSPLVSGSGSYNERFFGPGTRLTVL.

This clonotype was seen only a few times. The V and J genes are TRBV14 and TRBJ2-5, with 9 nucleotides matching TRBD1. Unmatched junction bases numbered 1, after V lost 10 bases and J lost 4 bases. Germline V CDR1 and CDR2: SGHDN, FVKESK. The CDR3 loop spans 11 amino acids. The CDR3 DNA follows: TGTGCCACGGGACAGGGAGAGACCCAGTACTTC. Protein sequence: CATGQGETQYF.

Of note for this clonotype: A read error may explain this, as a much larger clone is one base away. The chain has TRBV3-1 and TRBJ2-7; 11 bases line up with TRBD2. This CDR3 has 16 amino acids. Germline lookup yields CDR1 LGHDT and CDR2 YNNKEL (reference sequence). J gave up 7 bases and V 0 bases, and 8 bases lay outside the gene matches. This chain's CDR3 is CASSQETSGAINEQYF. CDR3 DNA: TGTGCCAGCAGCCAAGAGACTAGCGGGGCAATAAATGAGCAGTACTTC.

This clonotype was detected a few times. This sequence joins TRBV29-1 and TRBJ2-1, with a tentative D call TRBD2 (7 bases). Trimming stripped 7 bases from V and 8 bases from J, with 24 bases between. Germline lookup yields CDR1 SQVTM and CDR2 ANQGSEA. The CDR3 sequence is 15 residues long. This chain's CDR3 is CSASPLAGGGDEQFF. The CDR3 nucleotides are TGCAGCGCCTCGCCACTAGCCGGAGGGGGGGATGAGCAGTTCTTC.

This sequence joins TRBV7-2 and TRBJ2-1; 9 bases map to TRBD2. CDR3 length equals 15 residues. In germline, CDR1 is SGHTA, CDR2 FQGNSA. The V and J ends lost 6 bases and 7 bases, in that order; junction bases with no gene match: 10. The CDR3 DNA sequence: TGTGCCAGCAGGGCCGGGACTAGCTGGGGGAATGAGCAGTTCTTC. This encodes CASRAGTSWGNEQFF.

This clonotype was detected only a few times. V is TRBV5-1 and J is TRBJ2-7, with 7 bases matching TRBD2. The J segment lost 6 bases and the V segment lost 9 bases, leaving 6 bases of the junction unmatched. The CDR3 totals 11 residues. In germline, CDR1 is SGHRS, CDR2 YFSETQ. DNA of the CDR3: TGCGCCAACCGCGGGACTACCGAGCAGTACTTC. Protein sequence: CANRGTTEQYF.

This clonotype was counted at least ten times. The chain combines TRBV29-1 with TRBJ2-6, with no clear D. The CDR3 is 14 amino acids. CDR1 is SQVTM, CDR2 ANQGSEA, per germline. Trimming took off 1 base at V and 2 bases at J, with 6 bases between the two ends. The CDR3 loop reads CSVEALAGANVLTF. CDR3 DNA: TGCAGCGTTGAAGCCTTGGCTGGGGCCAACGTCCTGACTTTC.

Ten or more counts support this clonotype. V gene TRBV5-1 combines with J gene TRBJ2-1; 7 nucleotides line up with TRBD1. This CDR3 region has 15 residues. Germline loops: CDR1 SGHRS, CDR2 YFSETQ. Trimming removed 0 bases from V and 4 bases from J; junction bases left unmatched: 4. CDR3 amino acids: CASSLGTGDYNEQFF. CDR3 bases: TGCGCCAGCAGCTTGGGGACAGGCGATTACAATGAGCAGTTCTTC. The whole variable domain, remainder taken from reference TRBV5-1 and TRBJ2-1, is KAGVTQTPRYLIKTRGQQVTLSCSPISGHRSVSWYQQTPGQGLQFLFEYFSETQRNKGNFPGRFSGRQFSNSRSEMNVSTLELGDSALYLCASSLGTGDYNEQFFGPGTRLTVL.

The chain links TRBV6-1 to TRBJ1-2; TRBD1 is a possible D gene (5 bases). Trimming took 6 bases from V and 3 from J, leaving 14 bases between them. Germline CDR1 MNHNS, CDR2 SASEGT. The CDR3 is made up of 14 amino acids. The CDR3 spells CASRPTDGDYGYTF. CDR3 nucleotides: TGTGCCAGCAGGCCGACAGATGGGGACTATGGCTACACCTTC.